This T cell receptor (delta chain) was obtained from a study of γδ T cells in repeated Plasmodium falciparum infection (dated by TCRdb to the early 2020s). General notes on the study: The natural-infection arm enrolled Malian children exposed to intense seasonal malaria transmission, compared against age and gender matched Australian children. Samples were collected from controlled-infection subjects at baseline, immediately before selected infections, and 21 days after each infection. Malian gammadelta TCR repertoires were analysed cross-sectionally during no-transmission periods and were analysed longitudinally across acute febrile malaria episodes. Using both natural infection in Mali and controlled human malaria infection, the study looked at the way repeated Plasmodium falciparum infection shapes the human gammadelta T cell repertoire. Four controlled human malaria infections were administered to a few malaria-naive U.S. adults over around 640 days by bites from P. falciparum NF54-infected Anopheles stephensi mosquitoes. Study-level results and caveats: Waves of new clonotype selection in Vdelta2-negative, largely Vdelta1+, gammadelta TCR repertoires appeared to be driven by repeated controlled infections. Compared with Australian children, Malian children appeared to have Vdelta2-negative gammadelta TCR repertoires that were more clonally expanded, less diverse and less shared. Vgamma9/Vdelta2+ TCR repertoires kept a highly stable polyclonal repertoire across time and infection, and many TCRgamma sequences overlapped between individuals. Generalizability was limited because the Malian cohort came from a small rural village made up predominantly of one ethnic group. The controlled-infection cohort was small, limiting analysis of inter-individual variability in gammadelta T cell responses.

For bulk TCR repertoire analysis, Vgamma9/Vdelta2+ and Vdelta2-negative gammadelta T cell populations were flow-sorted out of peripheral blood mononuclear cells. There are 27 amino acids in the CDR3, from cysteine to phenylalanine inclusive. The DNA shown is the 81-base CDR3, in frame from base 1. V lost 2 bases and J lost 5 bases, and the count of bases not matched to a germline gene is 33. From the germline V gene, CDR1 is TSWWSYY and CDR2 is QGS. At least ten counts were recorded for this clone. Its recognized antigen is unknown. TCRdb shows a much larger clone's protein in place of this DNA's translation, and the two differ at residue 20, likely through a read error; the protein shown is translated from the DNA. Other DNA sequences in this sample translate to the same CDR3. Libraries were constructed by multiplex PCR. Sequencer: Illumina MiSeq. Each sorted gammadelta T cell sample was sequenced for both the TCR gamma (TRG) and TCR delta (TRD) chains. Concerning the study's data processing: The repertoire analyses drew on clonotype tree plots, the accumulated frequency of the top 20 clonotypes, and diversity index (DI) and D75 metrics. Clone calls in TCRdb were regenerated from the public reads with CATT, after which identical DNA sequences shared one row. It is TCRdb's table, rather than the study itself, that gives the V and J calls and clone size. The sample table lists some 51,000 delta-chain clones, roughly 2% of them with a count of one. The biggest ten clones account for approximately 25% of the sample.

This receptor chain uses TRDV1 and TRDJ3; TRDD3 fits 10 bases in the junction. The J gene was missing in TCRdb and was found by matching the end of the DNA to germline. The clonotype originates from a pool of human donors (malaria-infected and uninfected, not separated). The sequenced material came from gamma-delta T cells from blood. The DNA is TGTGCTCTTGGGGAAACTGGGCCCAAACTCACATCCCATCGGGGGATACGCGGTCCCCGGGACACCCGACAGATGTTTTTC. Translated, this is CALGETGPKLTSHRGIRGPRDTRQMFF.